What follows is one T cell receptor beta chain and its context. The CDR3 length is 14 residues. Per germline, CDR1 SGHNT and CDR2 YENEEA. With V trimmed by 1 base and J by 6 bases, 5 bases remained unmatched. These data come from a study of shared clonotypes between healthy human individuals. The protocol was immunoSEQ multiplex PCR, while the TCRdb copy is restricted to in-frame clones and leaves out a portion. The data hold 2 million to 2.5 million clones, with around 93% observed a single time. The TCR originated in a man between 18 and 35 years old in good health. Some clones in this sample may be carry-over from other donors' samples. The sequencing input was naive CD4+ T cells from PBMCs. This sample's subset: CD45RA+ positively selected. The chain employs TRBV11-3 and TRBJ2-7, with TRBD2 identical over 8 bases. The DNA for the CDR3 is TGTGCCAGCAGCTTAGCGGGAGGGATAGGCGAGCAGTACTTC. As protein: CASSLAGGIGEQYF.